This T cell receptor beta chain was captured by sequencing in a study of cytomegalovirus exposure and HLA in healthy donors (dated by TCRdb to between 2016 and 2019). Some background on the complete study: An earlier analysis of approximately 600 of the donors reported 276 Gb of sequence data and roughly 100 million unique TCR beta sequences from about 180 million T cells. In the later analysis, no new phenotypic data were used to find candidate immune exposures; instead, reliance was placed on TCR beta sequences and their occurrence across donors. Besides the first cohort of roughly 700 subjects, a separate validation cohort made up of 120 different subjects was used. Among roughly 370 genotyped donors of the cohort, an average of around 240,000 unique TCR beta nucleotide sequences were sequenced per donor, roughly a sixth of them non-productive. Typing coverage varied by locus: about 620-630 donors for A, B, C, DRB1 and DQB1; roughly 520 for DQA1; over 600 for DPA1; 450 to 480 for DPB1. An early release covering approximately 600 HLA-typed donors comprised roughly 300 gigabases of sequencing data and approximately 85 million unique TCR sequences. Of the roughly 390 genotyped donors, about 84% fell in the genetic ancestry cluster associated with self-reported Caucasian donors. The study aimed to test whether signatures of past pathogen exposure could be identified by cataloging public T cell receptors. Every discovery cohort repertoire had been produced on one sequencing platform. A later genetic analysis used genome-wide SNP genotypes for about 65% of the roughly 670 donors, treating that subset as a discovery cohort. In a later analysis, previously published TCR beta repertoires from roughly 710 donors were re-analyzed and high-resolution HLA genotyping was added so that TCR occurrence patterns could be studied. The study profiled the T cell repertoires of some 610 subjects by immunosequencing and related them to cytomegalovirus serostatus. Because of strong linkage in the cohort, four or five DR-DQ haplotypes were treated as single units for association and clustering. Donor age, sex, ethnicity and CMV serostatus were collected together with the repertoire data. In an earlier analysis of 587 of the donors, high-throughput TCR beta sequencing was used to judge whether each TCR beta V gene segment behaved as functional or pseudogenic. To predict cytomegalovirus infection status, the study brought together high-throughput TCR immunosequencing, statistical association of individual TCRs with disease status, and machine learning. HLA typing included class I and class II loci at four-digit resolution.

General conclusions and limits of the study: According to a later analysis, TCR association rates differed among HLA loci, with DRB1 alleles showing the most associated TCRs and HLA-C alleles showing the fewest. According to the authors, the approach could potentially be generalized to other disease states and immunological phenotypes. The earlier analysis of almost 600 of the donors excluded 15 to 20 rarely observed V segments, including chromosome 9 orphons, because counts were too low. A cluster of highly shared sequence variants was judged likely to represent a technical artifact of the sequencing pipeline. In a later analysis, some 18,000 TCR beta sequences were associated with specific HLA alleles at a false discovery rate of 0.05. In an earlier analysis of 587 of the donors, most TCR beta V segments appeared in productive rearrangements about 87% or about 30% of the time, broadly matching IMGT annotations. Several of the top co-occurrence clusters appeared to be linked to parvovirus B19, influenza, CMV and Epstein-Barr virus, according to a later analysis. Compared with equally common non-associated chains, HLA-associated TCR beta chains in a later analysis were more clonally expanded and had lower generation probabilities. A further reported finding was that TCR beta sequences accurately predicted the HLA-A and HLA-B alleles for most subjects in the first cohort. A few of the identified cytomegalovirus-associated TCR beta chains were confirmed in vitro to be specific for cytomegalovirus antigens. While some public TCRs were present in many individuals, most TCR sequences turned up only very rarely across donors. In a later analysis, most CMV-associated TCR beta chains were found to appear HLA-restricted, with HLA associations seemingly driven largely by CMV exposure. In a later genetic analysis, a missense DCLRE1C variant was associated with V-gene and J-gene trimming of TCR beta chains, and the association was replicated in an independent cohort. In the study, 150 to 200 TCR beta chains were listed as associated with cytomegalovirus. A later genetic analysis reported fewer N-insertions in productive TCRs among donors in an Asian-associated ancestry cluster than the roughly 700-donor mean. Sequencing depth was assumed to be roughly uniform across donors in the presence/absence analyses, though that assumption may not hold. In both the original and validation cohorts, the classifier was reported to diagnose cytomegalovirus status with high specificity and sensitivity. Because HLA typing was unavailable for some donors at each locus, only the typed subset was used in association tests. Only TCR beta chains were sequenced in this cohort, and the absence of alpha or paired-chain data limited detectable features. Correlated functional status among segregating V segments might be attributable to linkage disequilibrium, but an unknown experimental factor could not be ruled out. For the cohort, immune exposure information was limited to CMV serostatus. Assigning TCR associations to individual alleles was difficult when HLA alleles, especially DR and DQ, strongly co-occurred.

The protocol used for the library was the immunoSEQ multiplex PCR assay. For the multiplex PCR, a mixture combining 60 forward primers for TCR Vbeta segments and 13 reverse primers for TCR Jbeta segments was used. Amplification of the CDR3 region of rearranged TCR beta genes was performed with a multiplex PCR assay on genomic DNA. The amplified TCR beta libraries were sequenced on the Illumina HiSeq System as 87-base-pair reads. In the authors' own workflow: In a later analysis, tens of millions of unique TCR beta chains were counted across the approximately 640 repertoires, and roughly 10 million of these chains were shared by at least two donors. To remove PCR and sequencing errors, raw reads were error-corrected and collapsed into unique sequences using a nearest-neighbor algorithm that merged closely related sequences. To assign V, D and J gene segments, CDR3 sequences were aligned to IMGT reference sequences. For a sequence to be retained, a match of at least six nucleotides was required to both a V gene segment and a J gene segment. A rearrangement counted as productive if the CDR3 had no stop codons and remained in frame with V and J, and every other rearrangement counted as non-productive. Following IMGT convention, CDR3 was defined as the stretch from the second conserved V-encoded cysteine to the conserved J-encoded phenylalanine. The earlier analysis of about 560 of the donors excluded any sequence lacking an unambiguous match to a single V gene segment. In an earlier analysis of about 590 of the donors, a V segment was called functional when productive rearrangements were above 56.7%, and segregating when the standard deviation between donors exceeded 5%. To diagnose cytomegalovirus status from the catalog of TCR beta chain sequences, a statistical classification framework was built. In a later analysis, V and J genes were assigned by comparing TCR nucleotide sequences against IMGT/GENE-DB human TR gene sequences. The TCRdist pipeline was used in a later analysis to assign CDR3 sequences and most-parsimonious VDJ recombination scenarios. In a later analysis, each TCR beta chain was defined by its CDR3 amino acid sequence together with its V-gene family, and reads without a unique V-gene family were excluded. In a later analysis, 450 to 600 highly shared, low-generation-probability nucleotide sequences were removed to address suspected cross-contamination and a sequencing artifact. In a later analysis, a clonal expansion index was calculated for each public chain from normalized within-repertoire ranks of inferred template counts. In a later analysis, generation probabilities were computed using a VDJ recombination model fitted to out-of-frame rearrangements, and the results were checked against IGoR. In a later analysis, TCR-TCR, TCR-HLA and TCR-CMV co-occurrence was scored with hypergeometric tests, and a repertoire-size bias correction was applied to TCR pairs. A later analysis estimated false discovery rates by permuting HLA or CMV assignments 20 times. A later analysis grouped co-occurring TCRs with DBSCAN, adding TCRdist sequence similarity when clustering within HLA-allele-positive subsets. For co-occurrence clustering, repertoires with fewer than 30,000 or more than 120,000 public chains were excluded, along with about five repertoires with anomalous nucleotide sharing. TCRdb mirrors the immuneACCESS table, restricted to in-frame sequences. Some clones are absent from its copies; in checked studies, under half trace to an unresolved V gene, and the reason for the others is unknown. That table is the source of V, J and clone size, and D and trimming were worked out from the DNA. Across this sample there are 98,000 or so clones, with 9.5% to 13% seen only once. The ten biggest clones cover approximately 6.1% of the sample.

This clone was picked up a small number of times. Its antigen target is currently unknown. No base quality values were provided; no much bigger clone lies one nucleotide off. The cohort was made up of approximately 700 healthy bone marrow donors. At the time of sampling, every cohort member was nominally healthy, though immune exposures that went unrecorded were likely present. The donor tested CMV seropositive, placing the donor among the 310 or so seropositive members of the cohort. Every donor gave a peripheral blood sample, and the peripheral blood mononuclear cells from that sample were used for TCR beta sequencing. Genomic DNA extraction from the blood cell samples was performed with the Qiagen DNeasy Blood Extraction Kit. The receptor was isolated from a man between 35 and 55 years old in good health and CMV-seropositive. The specimen sequenced was PBMCs.

This receptor has the CDR3 CASAGTAREPQHF. The DNA sequence follows: TGTGCCAGCGCTGGGACAGCGCGGGAGCCCCAGCATTTT. The chain is encoded by TRBV27 joined to TRBJ1-5, with 7 central nucleotides matching TRBD1. V ends up 8 bases short and J 8 bases short, with an unmatched junction base count of 9. CDR1 and CDR2 (MNHEY, SMNVEV) derive from the germline V gene (reference sequence). Counted from cysteine to phenylalanine, this CDR3 has 13 amino acids. CDR3 DNA is the only sequence kept; it has 39 bases, read in frame from the first base.